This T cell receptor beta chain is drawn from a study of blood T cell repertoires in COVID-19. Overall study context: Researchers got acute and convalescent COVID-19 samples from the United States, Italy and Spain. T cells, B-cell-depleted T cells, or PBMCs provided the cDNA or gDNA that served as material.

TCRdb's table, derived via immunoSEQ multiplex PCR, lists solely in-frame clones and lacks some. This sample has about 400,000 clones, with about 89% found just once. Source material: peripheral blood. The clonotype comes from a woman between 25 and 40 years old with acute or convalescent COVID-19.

CDR3 sequence (DNA): TGTGTCAGGGGGGCTAGCACAGATACGCAGTATTTT. The encoded protein is CVRGASTDTQYF. V and J are TRBV2 and TRBJ2-3, with D tentatively TRBD1 (7 bases). The CDR3 runs 12 residues. Germline V gene sequence: CDR1 SNHLY, CDR2 FYNNEI.